This T cell receptor (beta chain) was documented in a study of CD8 T cells in Susac syndrome. RNA in amounts of about 0.45 to 1 ug was reverse transcribed with random hexamers. Using its own MiXCR run on the immunoSEQ multiplex PCR reads, TCRdb lists one record per CDR3 protein. The sample contains some 130,000 distinct CDR3 sequences, 80% of which appear only once. In germline, CDR1 is MNHEY, CDR2 SMNVEV (reference sequence). Trimming took 1 base from V and 5 from J, leaving 8 bases between them. The CDR3 runs to 13 residues. Sample: CD8+ T cells from PBMCs. This TCR was sampled from a human donor with multiple sclerosis. V usage is TRBV27 and J usage is TRBJ1-1; D is perhaps TRBD1 (5 bases). This CDR3 is CASSLYAGTEAFF. The CDR3 coding sequence is TGTGCCAGCAGTTTATATGCAGGGACTGAAGCTTTCTTT.